The 23 T cell receptor beta chains below all came from one sample that was sequenced in a study of blood T cell repertoires in COVID-19. The data were produced by immunoSEQ multiplex PCR, yet TCRdb's version contains in-frame clones alone and is incomplete. The sample has some 300,000 clones, about 87% seen once. Sequences were obtained from peripheral blood. These receptors all come from a woman aged 25 to 45 who had recovered from COVID-19.

The chain uses TRBV5-1 and TRBJ1-2, with 10 bases fitting TRBD1. CDR1 is SGHRS and CDR2 is YFSETQ in the germline V gene. The V gene end was trimmed by 4 bases and the J gene end by 4 bases; junction bases not matched to a gene: 10. The CDR3 runs 16 residues. Here the CDR3 DNA reads TGCGCCAGCAGCCCGAACCCCGGGACAGGGGCCTATGGCTACACCTTC. Protein product: CASSPNPGTGAYGYTF. Based on the CDR3 plus reference TRBV5-1 and TRBJ1-2, the full variable domain is KAGVTQTPRYLIKTRGQQVTLSCSPISGHRSVSWYQQTPGQGLQFLFEYFSETQRNKGNFPGRFSGRQFSNSRSEMNVSTLELGDSALYLCASSPNPGTGAYGYTFGSGTRLTVV.

This chain links TRBV29-1 with TRBJ2-5; 11 nucleotides align to TRBD2. V shed 4 bases and J 1 base; nucleotides not matched to a gene: 5. Germline CDR1 reads SQVTM; CDR2 reads ANQGSEA. The CDR3 spans 15 residues. Here the CDR3 reads CSVVMLAGGQETQYF. CDR3 coding DNA: TGCAGCGTTGTGATGCTAGCGGGGGGCCAAGAGACCCAGTACTTC. The variable domain in full, with the rest retrieved from reference TRBV29-1 and TRBJ2-5, is SAVISQKPSRDICQRGTSLTIQCQVDSQVTMMFWYRQQPGQSLTLIATANQGSEATYESGFVIDKFPISRPNLTFSTLTVSNMSPEDSSIYLCSVVMLAGGQETQYFGPGTRLLVL.

Note on this clone: Distinct nucleotide sequences in the sample also encode this CDR3. This chain connects TRBV29-1 to TRBJ1-5; maybe TRBD1 (5 bases). This CDR3 has 13 amino acids. The ends were cut back, 6 bases at V and 2 bases at J, with 11 bases in the middle. Germline lookup yields CDR1 SQVTM and CDR2 ANQGSEA. The DNA of the CDR3 is TGCAGCGTCGCCCGACAGCGCAATCAGCCCCAGCATTTT. It translates to CSVARQRNQPQHF.

V usage is TRBV4-2 and J usage is TRBJ2-2; a possible D gene is TRBD1 (6 bases). Germline assignment: CDR1 LGHNA and CDR2 YNFKEQ. Trimming took 0 bases from V and 4 from J, leaving 12 bases between them. The CDR3 is 16 residues long. The CDR3 sequence: CASSQDGQFLTGELFF. CDR3 nucleotides: TGTGCCAGCAGCCAAGATGGACAGTTTCTCACCGGGGAGCTGTTTTTT.

This chain uses TRBV7-6 with TRBJ2-7; D may be TRBD1 (6 bases). This CDR3 region has 14 residues. Trimming left V 5 bases short and J 5 bases short, with 16 bases between. From germline, CDR1 is SGHVS and CDR2 FNYEAQ. The CDR3 reads CASSVGHQEDEQYF. The CDR3 region has the DNA TGTGCCAGCAGCGTGGGACACCAAGAGGACGAGCAGTACTTC.

J is TRBJ2-7 and V is TRBV25-1; TRBD1 is a possible D gene (6 bases). With 8 bases removed from V and 2 bases from J, the gap between germline ends came to 13 bases. From germline, CDR1 is MGHDK and CDR2 SYGVNS. CDR3 length: 13 residues. CDR3 in amino acids: CASGVQGTYEQYF. The CDR3 DNA reads TGTGCCAGCGGGGTTCAGGGGACCTACGAGCAGTACTTC.

The J gene is TRBJ2-2, the V gene TRBV18, with TRBD1 as a possible D gene (6 bases). Germline CDR1 reads KGHSH; CDR2 reads LQKENI. This CDR3 region has 15 residues. The ends were cut back, 4 bases at V and 8 bases at J, with 17 bases in the middle. The CDR3: CASSRGQRSEGELFF. The CDR3 DNA reads as TGTGCCAGCTCACGCGGACAGAGATCAGAGGGGGAGCTGTTTTTT.

The chain links TRBV7-3 to TRBJ2-2; 9 bases line up with TRBD2. Germline-derived CDR1 and CDR2 are SGHTA and FQGTGA. V dropped 3 bases and J dropped 4; count of bases not matched to a gene: 6. CDR3 length: 16 residues. The CDR3, as DNA: TGTGCCAGCAGCTTTAGACTAGCGGCTTCCACCGGGGAGCTGTTTTTT. It translates to CASSFRLAASTGELFF.

J is TRBJ2-6 and V is TRBV2; 7 nucleotides align to TRBD1. This CDR3 has 17 amino acids. Per the germline V gene, CDR1 is SNHLY and CDR2 is FYNNEI. Losses at the gene ends were 6 bases for V and 0 bases for J; bases not matched to a gene: 8. The CDR3 sequence: CASRPGTATSGANVLTF. In nucleotides, the CDR3 is TGTGCCAGCAGGCCCGGGACAGCCACCTCTGGGGCCAACGTCCTGACTTTC.

This chain links TRBV5-4 with TRBJ1-1; TRBD1 matches at 8 bases. The CDR3 has 14 residues. V was pared by 4 bases and J by 4 bases, with 6 bases of the junction left unmatched. Germline CDR1 SGHNT, CDR2 YYREEE (reference sequence). CDR3 bases: TGTGCCAGCAGCCCGGACAGGGTTCGCACTGAAGCTTTCTTT. Its translation: CASSPDRVRTEAFF.

This rearrangement joins TRBV2 to TRBJ1-1; TRBD1 is a possible D gene (6 bases). The CDR3 has 14 amino acids. V lost 9 bases and J 0 bases, leaving 14 bases between the germline ends. The germline V gene encodes CDR1 SNHLY and CDR2 FYNNEI. The CDR3 DNA reads as TGTGCCAGATCTGGGCAGGGGCTGAACACTGAAGCTTTCTTT. Translated: CARSGQGLNTEAFF.

This clone was counted only a few times. The chain couples TRBV19 to TRBJ1-2; D is possibly TRBD1 (5 bases). V lost 7 bases and J lost 3, with 15 bases in between. CDR1 LNHDA and CDR2 SQIVND come from the germline V gene (reference sequence). The CDR3 has 14 amino acids. The CDR3 DNA is TGTGCCAGTACCAAGGATAACAGGTACTATGGCTACACCTTC. Protein: CASTKDNRYYGYTF.

The V gene is TRBV11-1, the J gene TRBJ2-2; a possible D gene is TRBD2 (6 bases). The ends were cut back, 3 bases at V and 6 bases at J, with 17 bases in the middle. The germline CDR1 and CDR2 sequences are SGHAT and FQDESV (reference sequence). There are 16 residues in the CDR3. The CDR3 DNA reads TGTGCCAGCAGCTTCCCCGGGGAGGTTCGGGCCGGGGAGCTGTTTTTT. This codes for CASSFPGEVRAGELFF.

Of note for this clone: Other DNA sequences within the sample encode an identical CDR3. This rearrangement joins TRBV5-1 to TRBJ1-2, with no clear D. The germline V and J ends were trimmed by 2 bases and 8 bases, with 7 bases remaining between them. The length of the CDR3 is 11 residues. CDR1 SGHRS and CDR2 YFSETQ come from the germline V gene. The CDR3 DNA sequence: TGCGCCAGCAGCTTAGAGGGAGGCTACACCTTC. It yields the protein CASSLEGGYTF.

J is TRBJ1-2 and V is TRBV10-3; D uncertain. Germline loops: CDR1 ENHRY, CDR2 SYGVKD. Trimming shortened V by 2 bases and J by 1 base, and 11 bases separated the two germline ends. This CDR3 comprises 15 residues. The CDR3 DNA reads TGTGCCATCAGTGAGATAGTAGACATTAACTATGGCTACACCTTC. Amino acids: CAISEIVDINYGYTF.

The chain is built from TRBV19 and TRBJ1-3, with a tentative D call TRBD1 (5 bases). The CDR3 is 13 amino acids. The germline V gene encodes CDR1 LNHDA and CDR2 SQIVND (reference sequence). With 10 bases removed from V and 0 bases from J, the gap between germline ends came to 10 bases. The CDR3 loop is CATAGVSGNTIYF. CDR3 bases: TGTGCCACCGCGGGGGTCTCTGGAAACACCATATATTTT.

The chain carries TRBV4-3 and TRBJ1-2, with 7 bases aligning to TRBD1. With 4 bases clipped from V and 5 bases from J, the junction kept 10 bases outside the gene matches. This CDR3 is 15 amino acids long. CDR1 and CDR2 (germline): LGHNA, YSLEER. CDR3 sequence (DNA): TGCGCCAGCAGCCCAGCTTGGGGACAGATATATGGCTACACCTTC. This gives the protein CASSPAWGQIYGYTF.

The CDR3 loop is CSVVLNSYEQYF. DNA for the CDR3: TGCAGCGTTGTTCTTAACTCCTACGAGCAGTACTTC. This sequence joins TRBV29-1 and TRBJ2-7; unclear D gene. CDR3 size: 12 residues. Between the trimmed V and J ends, which lost 4 bases and 0 bases, there was a span of 7 bases. Germline assignment: CDR1 SQVTM and CDR2 ANQGSEA.

This chain connects TRBV9 to TRBJ2-3; D possibly corresponds to TRBD2 (6 bases). CDR3 length equals 15 residues. V was trimmed by 4 bases and J by 2 bases, leaving 14 bases between them. Germline loops: CDR1 SGDLS, CDR2 YYNGEE. CDR3 region: CASSPTRTNTDTQYF. DNA of the CDR3: TGTGCCAGCAGCCCGACCCGGACTAACACAGATACGCAGTATTTT.

This clone was counted once. The V call is TRBV3-1 (or the pseudogene TRBV3-2), the J call TRBJ2-5, with D perhaps TRBD2 (6 bases). This CDR3 region has 16 residues. CDR1 and CDR2 from the germline V gene are LGHDT and YNNKEL (reference sequence). V was clipped by 0 bases and J by 2 bases, with 13 bases between them. CDR3 sequence: CASSQDRRDLQETQYF. The CDR3 DNA follows: TGTGCCAGCAGCCAAGATCGGCGGGATTTACAAGAGACCCAGTACTTC.

The chain employs TRBV4-2 and TRBJ2-5, with D perhaps matching TRBD1 (5 bases). The V end was cut by 5 bases, the J end by 2 bases, with 12 bases between. CDR3 size: 14 residues. Germline V gives CDR1 LGHNA, CDR2 YNFKEQ. CDR3 in amino acids: CASSVGHSQETQYF. The CDR3 DNA reads TGTGCCAGCAGCGTAGGACACTCGCAAGAGACCCAGTACTTC.

CDR3 amino acids: CASSPDRVYTIYF. DNA for the CDR3: TGTGCCAGCTCTCCTGACAGGGTTTACACCATATATTTT. The rearrangement uses TRBV18 and TRBJ1-3, with 7 bases matching TRBD1. Germline CDR1 and CDR2: KGHSH and LQKENI. The ends lost 6 bases at V and 8 bases at J; junction bases unmatched: 7. The CDR3 is 13 residues long.

This clone has just a few counts. The chain recombines TRBV20-1 with TRBJ1-2; the D is unclear. The germline CDR1 and CDR2 sequences are DFQATT and SNEGSKA (reference sequence). The CDR3 has 11 residues. Trimming removed 5 bases at V and 7 bases at J, with 11 bases between. The CDR3 region has the DNA TGCAGTGCTGAGGGTTTGGCTGGCTACACCTTC. Its translation: CSAEGLAGYTF.